This T cell receptor (beta chain) was captured by sequencing in a study of monozygotic twins with inflammatory bowel disease. Germline lookup yields CDR1 ENHRY and CDR2 SYGVKD. This CDR3 spans 12 amino acids. Using the 5' RACE reads, TCRdb records one entry per CDR3 protein without DNA. Its clone listing holds 330,000 or so distinct CDR3 sequences. This TCR derives from a human donor with ulcerative colitis or Crohn's disease, or a healthy co-twin of an affected twin (not recorded which). The chain links TRBV10-3 to TRBJ1-1; the D call of TRBD1 rests on TCRdb alone, since no DNA is present to check it. Sample: blood. This CDR3 reads CAIKGADSEAFF.